The rows below give T cell receptor beta chains drawn from one sample of a study of T-cell reconstitution after alpha-beta-depleted transplantation in children. MiXCR, applied by TCRdb to the PCR reads, yields one record per CDR3 protein. The sample carries around 500,000 distinct CDR3 sequences, 20% to 25% recorded once. Source: PBMCs, mostly from graft donor cells, taken 360 days after TCRalphabeta/CD19-depleted stem cell transplant. The receptors here all came from a boy younger than two who had a stem cell transplant for acute myeloid leukemia, so the T cells may come from the graft donor. Each CDR3 is given with its conserved first and last residue. A D gene is named only where the DNA matches it firmly. For some rows the clone size is stated as once, few or many, or as a class when expanded; others skip it.

V	D	size	J	CDR3	DNA
TRBV25-1	.	.	TRBJ1-1	CASSDYGIVRNTEAFF	TGTGCCAGCAGTGATTACGGGATCGTGAGGAACACTGAAGCTTTCTTT
TRBV28	TRBD1	.	TRBJ2-5	CASSLRDREWETQYF	TGTGCCAGCAGTCTCCGGGACAGGGAGTGGGAGACCCAGTACTTC
TRBV4-1	.	many	TRBJ2-2	CASSQGVRDTGELFF	TGCGCCAGCAGCCAAGGGGTGCGGGACACCGGGGAGCTGTTTTTT
TRBV5-1	.	.	TRBJ2-3	CASSLEFPGSDTQYF	TGCGCCAGCAGCTTGGAATTTCCTGGGTCAGATACGCAGTATTTT
TRBV20-1	TRBD1	many	TRBJ2-2	CSAREQGAQNTGELFF	TGCAGTGCTAGAGAACAGGGGGCGCAGAACACCGGGGAGCTGTTTTTT
TRBV20-1	.	few	TRBJ2-2	CSARDYRAGNTGELFF	TGCAGTGCTAGAGATTACAGGGCGGGTAACACCGGGGAGCTGTTTTTT
TRBV4-2	.	.	TRBJ2-1	CASSYLPEGSYNEQFF	TGTGCCAGCAGCTACCTCCCTGAAGGGTCCTACAATGAGCAGTTCTTC
TRBV7-9	.	.	TRBJ2-1	CASSTLTDRGVHEQFF	TGTGCCAGCAGCACCCTCACGGACAGAGGGGTCCATGAGCAGTTCTTC
TRBV12-3/TRBV12-4	TRBD2	few	TRBJ2-2	CASSTLSGWGTGELFF	TGTGCCAGCAGTACCCTTAGCGGGTGGGGCACCGGGGAGCTGTTTTTT
TRBV5-1	TRBD2	.	TRBJ2-1	CASSLFITSGVYEQFF	TGCGCCAGCAGCTTGTTCATAACTAGCGGGGTATATGAGCAGTTCTTC
TRBV3-1	.	many	TRBJ2-1	CASSQEVTRNSGEQFF	TGTGCCAGCAGCCAAGAAGTGACTAGGAACTCGGGCGAGCAGTTCTTC
TRBV20-1	TRBD2	.	TRBJ2-1	CSASHLPTSGDYNEQFF	TGCAGTGCTTCGCACCTTCCCACTAGCGGGGATTACAATGAGCAGTTCTTC
TRBV5-1	TRBD1	many	TRBJ2-1	CASNPGTGLIHEQFF	TGCGCCAGCAACCCCGGGACAGGGTTGATCCATGAGCAGTTCTTC
TRBV2	TRBD2	few	TRBJ2-3	CASSERRGGSTDTQYF	TGTGCCAGCAGTGAACGACGGGGAGGGAGCACAGATACGCAGTATTTT
TRBV7-2	.	many	TRBJ2-1	CASSLQGITYNEQFF	TGTGCCAGCAGCCTACAGGGAATCACCTACAATGAGCAGTTCTTC
TRBV6-5	.	few	TRBJ2-1	CASSWPGDNEQFF	TGTGCCAGCAGTTGGCCCGGTGACAATGAGCAGTTCTTC